Reported below is one T cell receptor (beta chain). The antigen remains undetermined. This sequence may be a read error, since a much larger clone differs from it by one base. The sample belongs to a study of tumor-infiltrating lymphocytes in primary liver carcinoma. In the study overall: Regardless of tissue type, samples showed similar yields of roughly 3.5 to 8 million productive TCRbeta reads.

Study results and caveats: Being bulk and unsorted, samples allowed no CD4+ and CD8+ repertoire comparison.

A primer matching the constant region was used to make TCR beta cDNA from 500 to 650 ng of total RNA. Nested multiplex PCR, run for three rounds with slightly modified ARM-PCR, yielded TCR beta libraries. Forward primers for TRBV1-TRBV30 and a C-beta reverse primer served the first two PCR rounds, at 10 cycles each. One entry per CDR3 protein, called by TCRdb with MiXCR from the multiplex PCR reads. The profile shows fewer than 400,000 distinct CDR3 sequences, more than 55% of them singletons. Germline CDR1 MNHEY, CDR2 SVGAGI. CDR3 length: 15 residues. The blood RNA (from unsorted whole blood) was obtained, and germline DNA was also extracted. Surgery was preceded by the collection of around 3.8 milliliters of peripheral blood.

The rearrangement links TRBV6-5 to TRBJ1-2; no reliable D call. Source material: peripheral blood. This receptor was identified in a woman aged 25 to 39 with primary liver carcinoma and hepatitis B virus infection. CDR3 DNA sequence: TGTGCCAGCGGTTATATCCAACACAGCACCTATGGCTACACCTTC. This translates into CASGYIQHSTYGYTF.